Listed below are T cell receptor beta chains from one sample, sequenced in a study of CXCR3-negative and CXCR3-positive naive CD8 T cells. TCRdb reprocessed the 5' RACE reads; each CDR3 protein has one entry and no DNA is given. In total, the table holds 75,000 to 95,000 distinct CDR3 sequences. Sequenced: naive CXCR3- CD8+ T cells from blood. Receptors originate from a human donor in good health. Some clones in this sample may be carry-over from other donors' samples. The CDR3 runs from the conserved cysteine through the conserved F or W.

j_call v_call cdr3_aa
TRBJ2-7 TRBV5-4 CASSPGGYEQYF
TRBJ2-7 TRBV7-3 CASSQGQTSSYEQYF
TRBJ2-7 TRBV30 CAWSSGGSCEQYF
TRBJ2-7 TRBV4-1 CASSSNRGNRYEQYF
TRBJ1-1 TRBV7-3 CASSSQGVTEAFF
TRBJ2-7 TRBV12-3/TRBV12-4 CASRPTGTAYEQYF
TRBJ2-7 TRBV7-8 CASSPTSGLSYEQYF
TRBJ1-2 TRBV7-7 CASSFGPRDRECYGYTF
TRBJ2-1 TRBV7-9 CASSFGLAADNEQFF
TRBJ2-6 TRBV13 CARGDRAGANVLTF
TRBJ1-2 TRBV15 CATSSPRYGYTF
TRBJ2-2 TRBV29-1 CSVGDQADTGELFF
TRBJ2-5 TRBV4-2 CASSQDKGGETQYF
TRBJ2-4 TRBV4-2 CASSRTLVASQDLVKNIQYF
TRBJ1-5 TRBV11-3 CASFLTGPLQPQHF
TRBJ2-2 TRBV12-3/TRBV12-4 CASSPRPGFTGELFF
TRBJ2-1 TRBV29-1 CSVEDEGEQFF
TRBJ1-6 TRBV7-9 CASSPPGGGNSPLHF
TRBJ2-1 TRBV7-9 CASSLGDFDNEQFF
TRBJ2-1 TRBV6-5 CASSYGAGATYNEQFF
TRBJ2-3 TRBV7-9 CASSLAGFQDTQYF
TRBJ1-2 TRBV29-1 CSVEGQGNGYTF
TRBJ2-1 TRBV20-1 CSARGRRDRLENEQFF
TRBJ2-5 TRBV11-3 CASSPEGVLQETQYF
TRBJ2-3 TRBV28 CASSFRGLGDTQYF
TRBJ2-7 TRBV21-1 CASSKWKGRITYEQYF
TRBJ1-2 TRBV25-1 CASSFQQGGYTF
TRBJ2-3 TRBV11-2 CASSTARDYYTDTQYF
TRBJ2-7 TRBV2 CASSEEFYEQYF
TRBJ2-7 TRBV29-1 CSVDEYRGGYYEQYF
TRBJ2-3 TRBV10-3 CAISDELTSTDTQYF
TRBJ2-7 TRBV3-1 CASRPSGTGYDEQYF
TRBJ2-3 TRBV20-1 CSASDMERRGTDTQYF
TRBJ2-3 TRBV12-3/TRBV12-4 CASSSGALAQYF
TRBJ2-3 TRBV29-1 CSVSPYSDTQYF
TRBJ1-1 TRBV5-4 CASSLEGRGNTEAFF
TRBJ2-7 TRBV7-3 CASSLRPSGQFEQYF
TRBJ1-1 TRBV7-9 CASSLTTEGNTEAFF
TRBJ2-3 TRBV7-9 CASSPRAGRKDTQYF
TRBJ2-1 TRBV11-1 CASSFGLATYNEQFF
TRBJ2-1 TRBV19 CASSIEVEPGDEQFF
TRBJ1-1 TRBV3-1 CASSQVTWGTEAFF
TRBJ2-5 TRBV28 CASSSPTEMETQYF
TRBJ1-1 TRBV19 CASSTLQYVETEAFF
TRBJ2-5 TRBV25-1 CASSDLRDKQETQYF
TRBJ2-5 TRBV28 CASSHPPALGQETQYF
TRBJ2-7 TRBV2 CASSGDRGFTYEQYF
TRBJ2-2 TRBV29-1 CSVEELTNTGELFF
TRBJ2-7 TRBV4-1 CASSQVWSDSYEQYF
TRBJ2-7 TRBV29-1 CSVVVASGGEQYF
TRBJ1-2 TRBV12-3/TRBV12-4 CASNPSDRAGGYTF
TRBJ1-1 TRBV29-1 CSADRGLGTEAFF
TRBJ2-7 TRBV5-1 CASSLVGHGSYEQYF
TRBJ1-1 TRBV5-4 CASSFWGDRTEAFF